Each of the 14 T cell receptor beta chains below was sequenced from the same sample in a study of cytomegalovirus exposure and HLA in healthy donors. The PCR used 60 Vbeta and 13 Jbeta primers. Profiling relied on immunoSEQ multiplex PCR, and the TCRdb table lists in-frame clones only, not all of them. In the table there are some 77,000 clones, less than 80% of which are singletons. The source material was PBMCs. Every receptor here comes from a woman aged 40-49 years in good health and CMV-seronegative.

V and J are TRBV7-9 and TRBJ2-3; 10 bases map to TRBD2. V was pared by 4 bases and J by 2 bases, with 9 bases of the junction left unmatched. In germline, CDR1 is SEHNR, CDR2 FQNEAQ (reference sequence). The CDR3 runs to 17 residues. DNA of the CDR3: TGTGCCAGCAGCTCGACCTTAAGCGGGAGGGCCACAGATACGCAGTATTTT. Its protein product is CASSSTLSGRATDTQYF.

This clone was counted once. The V call is TRBV5-1, the J call TRBJ2-5, with 10 positions matching TRBD2. TRBJ2-7 explains the end of the DNA better; the J call may be wrong. Germline lookup yields CDR1 SGHRS and CDR2 YFSETQ. The CDR3 contains 15 residues. The CDR3 spells CASSLAGDLLYEQYF. The CDR3 DNA is TGCGCCAGCAGCCTAGCGGGAGATTTACTATACGAGCAGTACTTC.

The chain combines TRBV19 with TRBJ1-2; a possible D gene is TRBD1 (5 bases). Trimming took 1 base from V and 2 from J, leaving 8 bases between them. The CDR3 runs 14 residues. Germline assignment: CDR1 LNHDA and CDR2 SQIVND (reference sequence). The CDR3 DNA is TGTGCCAGTAGTATAGGGGGCCGGAACTATGGCTACACCTTC. Amino acid sequence: CASSIGGRNYGYTF.

The chain employs TRBV28 and TRBJ1-1; 7 positions agree with TRBD1. V lost 2 bases, J lost 6 bases, and 6 bases stayed unmatched. Looked up from germline, CDR1 is MDHEN and CDR2 is SYDVKM. The CDR3 totals 14 residues. The DNA of the CDR3 is TGTGCCAGCAGTTTACAGGGGGTTAGGTCTGAAGCTTTCTTT. Protein product: CASSLQGVRSEAFF.

CDR3 loop: CASSLIRELGYTF. The CDR3 DNA is TGTGCCAGCAGCTTAATTCGGGAGCTTGGCTACACCTTC. The rearrangement links TRBV7-9 to TRBJ1-2; D is unclear. Germline V gene data show CDR1 as SEHNR and CDR2 as FQNEAQ (reference sequence). Between the trimmed V and J ends, which lost 2 bases and 7 bases, there was a span of 11 bases. This CDR3 is built from 13 residues.

This chain links TRBV7-2 with TRBJ2-3, with TRBD2 as a possible D gene (5 bases). The germline gives CDR1 SGHTA, CDR2 FQGNSA. V gave up 1 base and J gave up 0 bases, with 8 bases separating them. This CDR3 has 15 amino acids. In DNA, the CDR3 is TGTGCCAGCAGCTTAGGCGGGCCAAGCACAGATACGCAGTATTTT. This encodes CASSLGGPSTDTQYF.

The rearrangement uses TRBV5-1 and TRBJ1-1, with D possibly TRBD1 on 5 matching bases. V lost 2 bases and J 8 bases, leaving 13 bases between the germline ends. The CDR3 runs to 13 residues. Looked up from germline, CDR1 is SGHRS and CDR2 is YFSETQ. The CDR3 coding sequence is TGCGCCAGCAGCTTAGGGGCAGAAGTCGAAGCTTTCTTT. This sequence encodes CASSLGAEVEAFF.

This chain joins TRBV2 and TRBJ2-5; 9 bases line up with TRBD2. The V gene end was trimmed by 7 bases and the J gene end by 4 bases; junction bases not matched to a gene: 7. The CDR3 is made up of 14 amino acids. From germline, CDR1 is SNHLY and CDR2 FYNNEI. The CDR3 loop is CASTFFSGRETQYF. In nucleotides, the CDR3 is TGTGCCAGCACCTTTTTTAGCGGGAGAGAGACCCAGTACTTC.

The J gene is TRBJ2-1, the V gene TRBV11-3; 9 nucleotides align to TRBD2. Germline assignment: CDR1 SGHNT and CDR2 YENEEA. The CDR3 sequence is 17 residues long. V shed 3 bases and J 0 bases; nucleotides not matched to a gene: 6. The CDR3 DNA follows: TGTGCCAGCAGCTTGCTTGGTAGCGGGAGCTCCTACAATGAGCAGTTCTTC. Protein: CASSLLGSGSSYNEQFF.

This clone was detected once. The rearrangement uses TRBV7-2 and TRBJ2-7, with TRBD2 matching over 11 bases. CDR3 length: 17 residues. In germline, CDR1 is SGHTA, CDR2 FQGNSA. Trimming cost V 1 base and J 6 bases; bases outside gene matches: 11. CDR3 sequence (DNA): TGTGCCAGCAGCTTAGTGCCTAGCGGGAGGCTCGGCCTCGAGCAGTACTTC. Amino acids: CASSLVPSGRLGLEQYF.

V gene TRBV6-4 combines with J gene TRBJ2-3; tentative D call: TRBD1 (6 bases). The CDR3 consists of 14 residues. Trimming shortened V by 3 bases and J by 6 bases, and 13 bases separated the two germline ends. CDR1 is MRHNA, CDR2 SNTAGT, per germline. The CDR3 here is CASSDWAGEDTQYF. CDR3 coding DNA: TGTGCCAGCAGTGATTGGGCAGGGGAGGATACGCAGTATTTT.

The CDR3, as DNA: TGTGCCAGCAGCCGTGGACTAGCGGGGGTAAGCGAGCAGTACTTC. Translation: CASSRGLAGVSEQYF. The genes are TRBV7-8 and TRBJ2-7, with 13 bases identical to TRBD2. The length of the CDR3 is 15 residues. Trimming cost V 5 bases and J 6 bases; bases outside gene matches: 7. The germline V gene has CDR1 SGHVS and CDR2 FQNEAQ.

On this clone itself: A junction end diverges from the germline sequence, so it may reflect a read error. The chain carries TRBV27 and TRBJ1-1, with 10 bases lining up with TRBD1. The germline CDR1 and CDR2 sequences are MNHEY and SMNVEV (reference sequence). The CDR3 extends over 16 amino acids. The CDR3 sequence is CASSLGQGVMNTEAFF. CDR3 in DNA: TGTGCCAGCAGTTTAGGACAGGGGGTAATGAATACTGAAGCTTTCTTT.

V gene TRBV7-9 combines with J gene TRBJ1-3; D ambiguous. The V and J ends lost 6 bases and 1 base respectively, with 13 bases between them. The CDR3 is 15 amino acids. The V gene's germline CDR1 is SEHNR and CDR2 FQNEAQ (reference sequence). CDR3 protein: CASSPLVWSGNTIYF. As DNA, the CDR3 is TGTGCCAGCAGTCCCTTAGTGTGGTCTGGAAACACCATATATTTT. Together with reference TRBV7-9 and TRBJ1-3, the CDR3 gives the full variable domain: DTGVSQNPRHKITKRGQNVTFRCDPISEHNRLYWYRQTLGQGPEFLTYFQNEAQLEKSRLLSDRFSAERPKGSFSTLEIQRTEQGDSAMYLCASSPLVWSGNTIYFGEGSWLTVV.